This TCR beta chain derives from a study of T cell responses to AZD1222 COVID-19 vaccine (dated by TCRdb to the early 2020s). For the wider study: AZD1222 recipients whose second dose came at about 4 weeks and those whose second dose came at about 12 weeks were combined into one group, since spike-specific TCR depth and breadth did not differ between the two schedules. Trial participants were enrolled by age into subgroups of 18-55, 56-69 and 70-plus years, and 148, 28 and 57 TCR-sequenced participants, respectively, were included in these subgroups. A total of 233 trial participants underwent TCR sequencing, of whom nearly 210 had received two doses of AZD1222 and about 26 had received two doses of the MenACWY control vaccine. Paper-wide results and their limitations: A significant rise in spike-specific TCR breadth and depth was observed after two AZD1222 doses relative to day 0 and relative to MenACWY recipients. Reportedly, almost half of the unique spike-specific TCRs recognized epitopes lying outside the regions that are mutated in the B.1.351 and B.1.1.7 variants. No day 14 peak-response samples were available, so repertoires were characterized only after the peak T cell response. Most participants were white British and females outnumbered males, and the authors suggested that clonal diversity may have been underestimated. In the small 56-69-year group, the increase in depth fell short of significance, most likely because of low power. The vaccine-associated CD4 TCRs covered the entire spike protein, and the dominant responses fell in regions 160-218 and 743-854. Conclusions about previously exposed vaccinees were limited because only six AZD1222 recipients were SARS-CoV-2 seropositive at baseline.

The CDR3 regions of human TCRbeta chains were analyzed by immunosequencing. On the authors' methods: Repertoire TCRs were checked for matches against a reference library of SARS-CoV-2-specific TCRs that had been generated using the MIRA antigen-specificity platform. Breadth was defined as the fraction of unique TCRs that were SARS-CoV-2-associated, and depth was defined as the fraction of total T cells that were SARS-CoV-2-associated. Each spike-specific TCR was assigned to its reactive spike region and to a CD4 or CD8 class using the MIRA data. Log10-transformed breadth and depth values were compared by one-way ANOVA with Sidak's multiple comparisons tests. TCRdb's version of the immuneACCESS table is confined to in-frame rearrangements and falls short of the full clone set. An unresolved V gene accounts for under half of the shortfall where checked; the remainder is of unknown origin. That table supplies the V and J calls and clone size; D and trimming were determined from the DNA. The table for this sample lists about 150,000 clones; more than 75% of them were counted only once. The ten largest clones add up to approximately 17% of the sample.

Comments on this clone: Which antigen it targets is not known. No quality values exist for individual bases; no much larger clone is one base distant.

This specimen's time point label, interpreted: baseline before first vaccination. Samples from vaccinated people were obtained from the UK trials COV001 and COV002, which included a single-blind randomized controlled phase 2/3 trial of AZD1222 (ChAdOx1 nCoV-19) in healthy adults. For TCRbeta chain sequencing, PBMC samples were collected from trial participants at day 0 and at day 28 after the second dose. The germline V end is reduced by 1 base and the J end by 0 bases; junction bases left unmatched: 6. The CDR3, cysteine through phenylalanine, is 17 amino acids long. CDR3 DNA only is kept here, 51 bases in frame from base 1. The germline V gene yields MGHRA for CDR1 and YSYEKL for CDR2.

The sample was peripheral blood, taken on day 0 of AZD1222 vaccination. The TCR originated in an adult in good health. The chain was built from TRBV4-1 and TRBJ2-1; TRBD1 aligns with 7 central bases. The CDR3 protein is CASSQGLRTGSYNEQFF. The nucleotide sequence is given as TGCGCCAGCAGCCAAGGCCTCCGGACAGGCTCCTACAATGAGCAGTTCTTC.